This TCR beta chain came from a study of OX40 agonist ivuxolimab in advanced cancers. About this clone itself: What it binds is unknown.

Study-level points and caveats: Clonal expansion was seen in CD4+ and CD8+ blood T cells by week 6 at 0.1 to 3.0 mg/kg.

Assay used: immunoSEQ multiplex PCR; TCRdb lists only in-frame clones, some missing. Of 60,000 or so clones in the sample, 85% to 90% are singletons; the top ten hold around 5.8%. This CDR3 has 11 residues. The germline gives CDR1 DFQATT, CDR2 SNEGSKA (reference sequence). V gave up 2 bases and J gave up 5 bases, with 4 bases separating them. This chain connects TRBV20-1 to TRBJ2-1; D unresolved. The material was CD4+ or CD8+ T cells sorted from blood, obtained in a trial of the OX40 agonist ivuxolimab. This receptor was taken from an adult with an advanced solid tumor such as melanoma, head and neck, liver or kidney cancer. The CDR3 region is CSARHNNEQFF. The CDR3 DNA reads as TGCAGTGCTAGACATAACAATGAGCAGTTCTTC.